Given below is one T cell receptor beta chain in context. Its matching antigen is unknown. Here immunoSEQ multiplex PCR was the method, and the copy in TCRdb shows in-frame clones only, minus some. The table shows about 120,000 clones, with approximately 94% occurring only once. This entry is derived from a study of siplizumab effects on memory and regulatory T cells. Regarding the study as a whole: Phenotypic classification as naive or memory proved unattainable for roughly 80-96% of proliferating CD4+ or CD8+ clones.

The CDR3 contains 12 residues. CDR1 and CDR2 from the germline V gene are LNHDA and SQIVND (reference sequence). With 5 bases removed from V and 4 bases from J, the gap between germline ends came to 8 bases. The clonotype comes from a human donor in good health. Sequencing was performed on non-Treg CD4+ T cells sorted from blood. This chain connects TRBV19 to TRBJ2-5; D is unresolved. CDR3 residues: CASSSDSETQYF. The CDR3 nucleotides read TGTGCCAGTAGTTCCGACTCAGAGACCCAGTACTTC.